This T cell receptor (beta chain) derives from a study of CD8 T cells in ankylosing spondylitis. Overall study results and limits: In ankylosing spondylitis blood, a motif of roughly 8 highly homologous TCR beta variants appeared characteristic. Clones linked to disease were reported to show significant enrichment in matched ankylosing spondylitis synovial fluid.

CDR1 SEHNR and CDR2 FQNEAQ come from the germline V gene (reference sequence). This CDR3 contains 15 residues. V lost 3 bases and J lost 0, with 12 bases in between. MiXCR was run by TCRdb on the 5' RACE reads, yielding one entry per CDR3 protein. The table includes about 150,000 distinct CDR3 sequences, over 9.5% detected once. This clonotype was detected many times. Its antigen remains unidentified. Input material: blood, either unsorted or a sorted T cell fraction (not recorded which). V is TRBV7-9 and J is TRBJ2-7; possibly TRBD1 for D (6 bases). This TCR derives from a female donor with ankylosing spondylitis or in good health (not recorded which). This CDR3 reads CASSFEKDSSYEQYF. The CDR3 DNA reads as TGTGCCAGCAGCTTCGAGAAGGACAGCTCCTACGAGCAGTACTTC.